The entry below describes one TCR beta chain. In the original analysis: Estimates of nucleated cell counts were drawn from the amplification of reference gene primers. Profiled with immunoSEQ multiplex PCR; TCRdb holds only in-frame clones, not every one. From that table come the V and J calls and clone size; the DNA was used to work out D and trimming. The table shows some 120,000 clones, with over 75% occurring only once. This entry belongs to a study of blood T cell repertoires in COVID-19. Study background: T cells, B-cell-depleted T cells, or PBMCs supplied cDNA or gDNA.

The CDR3 runs to 15 residues. The germline V and J ends were trimmed by 4 bases and 7 bases, with 19 bases remaining between them. Germline lookup yields CDR1 SGHTA and CDR2 FQGNSA. This chain connects TRBV7-2 to TRBJ1-2; D possibly corresponds to TRBD1 (6 bases). The sample consisted of peripheral blood. The source is a man at least 80 years old with active or convalescent COVID-19. The CDR3 coding sequence is TGTGCCAGCAGCTCACGACAATCAGGGGATGGTGGCTACACCTTC. It encodes CASSSRQSGDGGYTF.